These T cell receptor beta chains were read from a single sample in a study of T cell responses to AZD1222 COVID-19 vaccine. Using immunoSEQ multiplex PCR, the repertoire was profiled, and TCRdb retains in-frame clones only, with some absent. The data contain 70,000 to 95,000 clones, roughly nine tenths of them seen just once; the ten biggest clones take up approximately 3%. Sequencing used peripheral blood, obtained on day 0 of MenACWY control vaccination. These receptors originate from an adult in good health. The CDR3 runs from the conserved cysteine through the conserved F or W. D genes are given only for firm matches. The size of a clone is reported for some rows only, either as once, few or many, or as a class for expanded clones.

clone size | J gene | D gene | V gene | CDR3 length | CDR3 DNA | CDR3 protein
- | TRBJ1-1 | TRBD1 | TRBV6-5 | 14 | TGTGCCAGCAGCCGGAGGACAGGGGGAACTGAAGCTTTCTTT | CASSRRTGGTEAFF
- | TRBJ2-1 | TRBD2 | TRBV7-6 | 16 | TGTGCCAGCAGCTCCTGGACTAGCGGGGGCTACAATGAGCAGTTCTTC | CASSSWTSGGYNEQFF
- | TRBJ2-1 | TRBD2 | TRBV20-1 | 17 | TGCAGTGCTAGTGGTGGGGTAGCGGGGAGAAACTACAATGAGCAGTTCTTC | CSASGGVAGRNYNEQFF
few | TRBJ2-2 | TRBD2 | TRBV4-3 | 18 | TGCGCCAGCAGCCAAGAACTGGGGACTAGTTTTGACACCGGGGAGCTGTTTTTT | CASSQELGTSFDTGELFF
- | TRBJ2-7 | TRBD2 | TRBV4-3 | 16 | TGCGCCAGCAGCCAAGATCTAGCGGGGGGTTACTACGAGCAGTACTTC | CASSQDLAGGYYEQYF
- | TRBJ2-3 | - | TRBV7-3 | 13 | TGTGCCAGCAGCTTAAACCCCACAGATACGCAGTATTTT | CASSLNPTDTQYF
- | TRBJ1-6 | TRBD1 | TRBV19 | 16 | TGTGCCAGTACCTACCGAGGGGGACAGACCTGGTCACCCCTCCACTTT | CASTYRGGQTWSPLHF
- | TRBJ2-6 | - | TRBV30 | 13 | TGTGCCTGGAAAGTCTCTGGGGCCAACGTCCTGACTTTC | CAWKVSGANVLTF
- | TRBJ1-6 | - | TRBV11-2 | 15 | TGTGCCAGCAGCTTTTTAGGAGGCAGCGATTCACCCCTCCACTTT | CASSFLGGSDSPLHF
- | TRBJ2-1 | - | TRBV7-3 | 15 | TGTGCCAGCAGCTTACAGGGCAGCAATTACAATGAGCAGTTCTTC | CASSLQGSNYNEQFF
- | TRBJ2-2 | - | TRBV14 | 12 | TGTGCCAGCAGCCAATACGGCGGGGAGCTGTTTTTT | CASSQYGGELFF
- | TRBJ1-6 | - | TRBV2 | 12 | TGTGCCAGCAGCCCCAACGGTTCACCCCTCCACTTT | CASSPNGSPLHF
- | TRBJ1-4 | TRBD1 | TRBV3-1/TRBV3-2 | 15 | TGTGCCAGCAGCCTGGGACAGAACTCGAATGAAAAACTGTTTTTT | CASSLGQNSNEKLFF
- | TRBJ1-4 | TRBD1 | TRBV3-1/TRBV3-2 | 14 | TGTGCCAGCTCGACGACAGGGGTAAATGAAAAACTGTTTTTT | CASSTTGVNEKLFF
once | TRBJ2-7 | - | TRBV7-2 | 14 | TGTGCCAGCAGCATCCGGGACAACTCCTACGAGCAGTACTTC | CASSIRDNSYEQYF
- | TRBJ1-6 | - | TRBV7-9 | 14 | TGTGCCAGCAGCGCGGGACAAACCAATTCACCCCTCCACTTT | CASSAGQTNSPLHF
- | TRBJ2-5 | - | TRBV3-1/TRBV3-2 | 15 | TGTGCCAGCAGCCAGGACAGCCGGTACCAAGAGACCCAGTACTTC | CASSQDSRYQETQYF
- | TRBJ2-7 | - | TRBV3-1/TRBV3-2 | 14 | TGTGCCAGCAGCCCCTCCGGGACAACCTACGAGCAGTACTTC | CASSPSGTTYEQYF
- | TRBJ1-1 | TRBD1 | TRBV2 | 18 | TGTGCCAGCAGTGAAACCCCACAGGGGATAACCTTGAACACTGAAGCTTTCTTT | CASSETPQGITLNTEAFF
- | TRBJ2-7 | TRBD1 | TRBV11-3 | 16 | TGTGCCAGCAGCTTAAAAACCGGGACAGGGGATTACGAGCAGTACTTC | CASSLKTGTGDYEQYF
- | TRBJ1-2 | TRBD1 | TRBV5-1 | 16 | TGCGCCAGCAGCTGGCTGGGACAGGGGGAGAGTTCGGGCTACACCTTC | CASSWLGQGESSGYTF
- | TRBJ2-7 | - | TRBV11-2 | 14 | TGTGCCAGCAGCTTCACCGGGCCGGTGTACGAGCAGTACTTC | CASSFTGPVYEQYF
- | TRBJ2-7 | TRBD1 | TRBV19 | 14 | TGTGCCAGTAGTACCGGGACAGGACTCTACGAGCAGTACTTC | CASSTGTGLYEQYF
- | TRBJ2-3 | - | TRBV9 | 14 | TGTGCCAGCAGCCTGCAAATAGGGGGGGATACGCAGTATTTT | CASSLQIGGDTQYF
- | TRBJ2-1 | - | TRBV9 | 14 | TGTGCCAGCAGCGTAGCGCGGGGAAACAATGAGCAGTTCTTC | CASSVARGNNEQFF
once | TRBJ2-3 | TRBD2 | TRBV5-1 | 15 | TGCGCCAGCAGTCAACTAGCGGGGATGACAGATACGCAGTATTTT | CASSQLAGMTDTQYF
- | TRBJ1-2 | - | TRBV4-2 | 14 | TGTGCCAGCAGCCAGCTGCCACCAGACTATGGCTACACCTTC | CASSQLPPDYGYTF
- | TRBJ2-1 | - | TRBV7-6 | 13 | TGTGCCAGCAGCTTAGTTAGATACAATGAGCAGTTCTTC | CASSLVRYNEQFF
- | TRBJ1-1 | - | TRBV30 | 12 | TGTGCCTGGGGAAGGGGGAACACTGAAGCTTTCTTT | CAWGRGNTEAFF
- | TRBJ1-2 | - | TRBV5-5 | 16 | TGTGCCAGCAGCTCCCTAATGGAGCTAGGATACTATGGCTACACCTTC | CASSSLMELGYYGYTF
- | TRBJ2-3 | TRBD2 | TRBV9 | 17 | TGTGCCAGCAGCGACGGACTAGCGGGGGGCCGCGCAGATACGCAGTATTTT | CASSDGLAGGRADTQYF
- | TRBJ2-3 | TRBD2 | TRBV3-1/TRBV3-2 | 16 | TGTGCCAGCAGCCAAGGTACTAGCGGGTATACAGATACGCAGTATTTT | CASSQGTSGYTDTQYF
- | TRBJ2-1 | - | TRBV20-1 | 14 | TGCAGTGCTAGTGACCCGAAGGGGCACAATGAGCAGTTCTTC | CSASDPKGHNEQFF
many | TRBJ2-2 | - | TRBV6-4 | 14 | TGTGCCAGCACTTCGACACCAGGCACCGGGGAGCTGTTTTTT | CASTSTPGTGELFF
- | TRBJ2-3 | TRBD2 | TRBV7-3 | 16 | TGTGCCAGCAGCTCCGCAGGGCTAGCGGGCACAGATACGCAGTATTTT | CASSSAGLAGTDTQYF
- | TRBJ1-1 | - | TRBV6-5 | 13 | TGTGCCAGCATGAGAGGGTCGGCCACTGAAGCTTTCTTT | CASMRGSATEAFF
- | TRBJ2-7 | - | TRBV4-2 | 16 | TGTGCCAGCAGCCAAGTTGGGACTGCGGGCTCCTACGAGCAGTACTTC | CASSQVGTAGSYEQYF
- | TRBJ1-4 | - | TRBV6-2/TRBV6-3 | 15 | TGTGCCAGCAGTTACTGGATGGCAACTAATGAAAAACTGTTTTTT | CASSYWMATNEKLFF
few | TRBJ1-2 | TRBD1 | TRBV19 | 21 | TGTGCCAGTAGCGGCCTCGTTCCCGTCCCGGGACAGGTGGCACCAAACTATGGCTACACCTTC | CASSGLVPVPGQVAPNYGYTF